The 23 T cell receptor beta chains below all came from one sample that was sequenced in a study of T cell responses to AZD1222 COVID-19 vaccine. Method: immunoSEQ multiplex PCR; TCRdb's copy keeps in-frame clones and lacks some. The top ten hold around 30% of the sample, which has approximately 130,000 clones, roughly nine tenths seen once. This specimen consisted of peripheral blood, obtained on day 0 of AZD1222 vaccination. The receptors were gathered from an adult in good health.

J is TRBJ2-3 and V is TRBV30, with unresolved D. With 0 bases removed from V and 5 bases from J, the gap between germline ends came to 9 bases. The germline CDR1 and CDR2 sequences are GTSNPN and SVGIG (reference sequence). The CDR3 contains 13 residues. CDR3: CAWSVGSGDTQYF. The CDR3 nucleotides are TGTGCCTGGAGTGTAGGGTCCGGAGATACGCAGTATTTT. The entire variable domain, with the rest obtained from reference TRBV30 and TRBJ2-3, is as follows: SQTIHQWPATLVQPVGSPLSLECTVEGTSNPNLYWYRQAAGRGLQLLFYSVGIGQISSEVPQNLSASRPQDRQFILSSKKLLLSDSGFYLCAWSVGSGDTQYFGPGTRLTVL.

The chain recombines TRBV20-1 with TRBJ1-2, with D possibly matching TRBD1 (6 bases). This CDR3 region has 11 residues. Germline CDR1 reads DFQATT; CDR2 reads SNEGSKA (reference sequence). V lost 3 bases and J 7 bases, leaving 9 bases between the germline ends. The CDR3 region is CSASWGLGYTF. The CDR3 DNA reads TGCAGTGCTAGTTGGGGGCTTGGCTACACCTTC.

This clone was counted only a few times. This chain links TRBV5-8 with TRBJ1-4, with 9 bases fitting TRBD1. J gave up 7 bases and V 4 bases, and 8 bases lay outside the gene matches. CDR3 length: 15 residues. Germline CDR1 SGHTS, CDR2 YDEGEE. The CDR3 sequence: CASSLGTGTGEKLFF. The DNA for the CDR3 is TGTGCCAGCAGCCTGGGGACAGGGACCGGTGAAAAACTGTTTTTT.

V gene TRBV19 combines with J gene TRBJ2-1; perhaps TRBD2 as D (5 bases). Germline CDR1 LNHDA, CDR2 SQIVND (reference sequence). Trimming shortened V by 3 bases and J by 6 bases, and 15 bases separated the two germline ends. This CDR3 has 15 amino acids. CDR3 coding DNA: TGTGCCAGTAGTATTTACAGCGGCCCCCTCAATGAGCAGTTCTTC. It translates to CASSIYSGPLNEQFF.

The chain combines TRBV28 with TRBJ2-5; 8 bases line up with TRBD1. V was clipped by 5 bases and J by 4 bases; unmatched bases: 6. The CDR3 sequence is 14 residues long. The germline gives CDR1 MDHEN, CDR2 SYDVKM. This CDR3 reads CASSTDRVRETQYF. The CDR3 coding sequence is TGTGCCAGCAGTACGGACAGGGTTCGAGAGACCCAGTACTTC.

The CDR3 DNA sequence: TGTGCCAGCAGCTTAATTCGGGAACCAAATACGCAGTATTTT. Translation gives CASSLIREPNTQYF. The rearrangement uses TRBV7-2 and TRBJ2-3; D may be TRBD2 (5 bases). Germline assignment: CDR1 SGHTA and CDR2 FQGNSA. Between the trimmed V and J ends, which lost 2 bases and 7 bases, there was a span of 13 bases. The CDR3 is 14 residues long. The variable domain in full, completed from reference TRBV7-2 and TRBJ2-3, reads GAGVSQSPSNKVTEKGKDVELRCDPISGHTALYWYRQSLGQGLEFLIYFQGNSAPDKSGLPSDRFSAERTGGSVSTLTIQRTQQEDSAVYLCASSLIREPNTQYFGPGTRLTVL.

This clone was seen a handful of times. The V call is TRBV7-9, the J call TRBJ2-7; D is undetermined. The CDR3 is 13 amino acids. V lost 4 bases, J lost 2 bases, and 9 bases lay in between. The germline CDR1 and CDR2 sequences are SEHNR and FQNEAQ (reference sequence). The CDR3 spells CASSSTTTYEQYF. CDR3 sequence (DNA): TGTGCCAGCAGCTCGACAACCACCTACGAGCAGTACTTC.

This chain joins TRBV6-5 and TRBJ2-2; D is perhaps TRBD1 (6 bases). Between the trimmed V and J ends, which lost 4 bases and 1 base, there was a span of 10 bases. The CDR3 length is 15 residues. In germline, CDR1 is MNHEY, CDR2 SVGAGI. The CDR3 sequence is CASSSRDKNTGELFF. The CDR3 DNA reads as TGTGCCAGCAGTTCCCGGGACAAGAACACCGGGGAGCTGTTTTTT.

The chain uses TRBV7-3 and TRBJ1-6; possible D gene TRBD1, 6 bases. The CDR3 has 15 amino acids. Germline V gene sequence: CDR1 SGHTA, CDR2 FQGTGA. Between the trimmed V and J ends, which lost 3 bases and 4 bases, there was a span of 10 bases. The CDR3 coding sequence is TGTGCCAGCAGCTTGGACAGCCTATATAATTCACCCCTCCACTTT. Translating it yields CASSLDSLYNSPLHF.

CDR3 residues: CASSSPGDSSPLHF. As DNA, the CDR3 is TGTGCCAGCAGTTCGCCAGGGGACAGCTCACCCCTCCACTTT. The V gene is TRBV6-5, the J gene TRBJ1-6; TRBD1 aligns across 7 bases. Germline assignment: CDR1 MNHEY and CDR2 SVGAGI. The CDR3 spans 14 residues. V lost 4 bases and J lost 10; bases outside the gene matches: 7.

V usage is TRBV9 and J usage is TRBJ2-2, with D hard to call. CDR3 length: 14 residues. Germline CDR1 and CDR2: SGDLS and YYNGEE. V was pared by 0 bases and J by 6 bases, with 9 bases between. The CDR3 is CASSVGGAAGELFF. In DNA form, the CDR3 reads TGTGCCAGCAGCGTAGGTGGCGCAGCCGGGGAGCTGTTTTTT. The full variable domain, with the rest looked up from reference TRBV9 and TRBJ2-2, is DSGVTQTPKHLITATGQRVTLRCSPRSGDLSVYWYQQSLDQGLQFLIQYYNGEERAKGNILERFSAQQFPDLHSELNLSSLELGDSALYFCASSVGGAAGELFFGEGSRLTVL.

This clone came up once. The rearrangement joins TRBV5-1 to TRBJ2-5, with D uncertain. This CDR3 contains 14 residues. V lost 4 bases, J lost 1 base, and 11 bases lay in between. Per the germline V gene, CDR1 is SGHRS and CDR2 is YFSETQ. This chain's CDR3 is CASSRTSSQETQYF. Here the CDR3 DNA reads TGCGCCAGCAGCCGCACAAGCTCCCAAGAGACCCAGTACTTC.

The chain is built from TRBV15 and TRBJ2-3, with 8 nucleotides matching TRBD1. The length of the CDR3 is 15 residues. The germline V gene encodes CDR1 LNHNV and CDR2 YYDKDF (reference sequence). V was pared by 5 bases and J by 1 base, with 5 bases of the junction left unmatched. Written as DNA, the CDR3 is TGTGCCACCAGCGCAGGGGGCTCGGGCACAGATACGCAGTATTTT. Protein product: CATSAGGSGTDTQYF.

The table lists this clone with a few counts. The chain couples TRBV11-2 to TRBJ2-1, with D perhaps TRBD1 (5 bases). This CDR3 region has 12 residues. V gave up 5 bases and J gave up 9 bases, with 11 bases separating them. Germline V CDR1 and CDR2: SGHAT, FQNNGV. The CDR3 DNA reads as TGTGCCAGCAGCGTCGACAGACTTGAGCAGTTCTTC. Its protein is CASSVDRLEQFF. Together with reference TRBV11-2 and TRBJ2-1, the CDR3 gives the full variable domain: EAGVAQSPRYKIIEKRQSVAFWCNPISGHATLYWYQQILGQGPKLLIQFQNNGVVDDSQLPKDRFSAERLKGVDSTLKIQPAKLEDSAVYLCASSVDRLEQFFGPGTRLTVL.

The rearrangement joins TRBV5-1 to TRBJ1-1; D is uncertain. Looked up from germline, CDR1 is SGHRS and CDR2 is YFSETQ. This CDR3 is 14 amino acids long. Trimming stripped 2 bases from V and 4 bases from J, with 12 bases between. DNA for the CDR3: TGCGCCAGCAGCTTCGAGGTACCCCGCACTGAAGCTTTCTTT. It is translated as CASSFEVPRTEAFF.

In this sample, this clone turned up once. The gene calls are TRBV6-1 and TRBJ1-1; D is possibly TRBD1 (5 bases). This CDR3 comprises 12 residues. From germline, CDR1 is MNHNS and CDR2 SASEGT. The V and J ends lost 3 bases and 6 bases respectively, with 8 bases between them. CDR3 protein: CASSDPGAEAFF. The DNA of the CDR3 is TGTGCCAGCAGTGATCCGGGGGCTGAAGCTTTCTTT.

This chain joins TRBV7-3 and TRBJ2-2; TRBD1 agrees at 7 bases. Losses at the gene ends were 4 bases for V and 7 bases for J; bases not matched to a gene: 3. Germline lookup yields CDR1 SGHTA and CDR2 FQGTGA. This CDR3 has 13 amino acids. The chain's CDR3 is CASSSQGSGELFF. Written as DNA, the CDR3 is TGTGCCAGCAGCTCACAGGGGAGCGGGGAGCTGTTTTTT.

The chain joins TRBV4-2 to TRBJ2-7; 10 positions agree with TRBD1. The V segment lost 5 bases and the J segment 5 bases; nucleotides outside the gene matches: 6. This CDR3 comprises 14 residues. Germline CDR1 is LGHNA and CDR2 is YNFKEQ. The CDR3 sequence: CASSTGQGVDEQYF. In nucleotides, the CDR3 is TGTGCCAGCAGCACCGGACAGGGGGTGGACGAGCAGTACTTC.

With respect to this clone: Distinct nucleotide sequences in the sample also encode this CDR3. The CDR3 loop reads CASSYSRGNEQFF. In nucleotides, the CDR3 is TGTGCCAGCAGTTACTCAAGGGGCAATGAGCAGTTCTTC. The chain has TRBV6-5 and TRBJ2-1, with D perhaps matching TRBD1 (5 bases). Germline values: CDR1 MNHEY, CDR2 SVGAGI. The CDR3 sequence is 13 residues long. Trimming took off 0 bases at V and 6 bases at J, with 6 bases between the two ends.

CDR3 sequence: CASSSGGQGNSPLHF. In DNA form, the CDR3 reads TGTGCCAGCTCCTCCGGAGGACAGGGGAATTCACCCCTCCACTTT. The chain joins TRBV27 to TRBJ1-6; 9 bases align to TRBD1. J was trimmed by 7 bases and V by 8 bases; bases with no gene match: 9. The CDR3 covers 15 residues. CDR1 and CDR2 from the germline V gene are MNHEY and SMNVEV (reference sequence).

The J gene is TRBJ2-2, the V gene TRBV7-2; the D gene is possibly TRBD2 (6 bases). Trimming removed 0 bases at V and 2 bases at J, with 13 bases between. The CDR3 sequence is 17 residues long. The germline V gene encodes CDR1 SGHTA and CDR2 FQGNSA. CDR3: CASSLAGGAGNTGELFF. As DNA, the CDR3 is TGTGCCAGCAGCTTAGCTGGAGGGGCGGGTAACACCGGGGAGCTGTTTTTT.

CDR3 residues: CASSSSPGRGNEQFF. The CDR3 coding sequence is TGTGCCAGCAGCTCTTCCCCCGGGCGGGGGAATGAGCAGTTCTTC. The chain is built from TRBV11-2 and TRBJ2-1, with 7 bases identical to TRBD2. J lost 7 bases, V lost 4 bases, and 10 bases had no gene match. The CDR3 has 15 amino acids. CDR1 and CDR2 from the germline V gene are SGHAT and FQNNGV.

The chain is built from TRBV6-4 and TRBJ1-1; tentatively, D is TRBD1 (5 bases). V was clipped by 4 bases and J by 3 bases, with 9 bases between them. The germline V gene encodes CDR1 MRHNA and CDR2 SNTAGT. The CDR3 has 13 residues. CDR3 region: CASSGEGDTEAFF. The CDR3, as DNA: TGTGCCAGCAGTGGGGAAGGGGACACTGAAGCTTTCTTT.